A single sample gave rise to the 21 T cell receptor beta chains below, sequenced in a study of blood T cell repertoires in COVID-19. Sequencing used immunoSEQ multiplex PCR; TCRdb keeps in-frame clones, though not all of them. Seen here are 650,000 to 800,000 clones, 75% to 90% observed once, and the top ten hold 0.2% to 0.3%. Sequencing input: peripheral blood. These receptors all come from a woman between 18 and 29 years old with acute or convalescent COVID-19.

This clone was recorded once. The chain uses TRBV12-3 or TRBV12-4 and TRBJ1-3; unclear D gene. The CDR3 runs to 12 residues. Trimming removed 3 bases at V and 3 bases at J, with 3 bases between. The CDR3 region has the DNA TGTGCCAGCAGTTTCAATGGAAACACCATATATTTT. Translating it yields CASSFNGNTIYF.

The chain links TRBV27 to TRBJ1-1; the match to TRBD1 covers 7 bases. Germline lookup yields CDR1 MNHEY and CDR2 SMNVEV (reference sequence). Trimming at V came to 4 bases and at J to 1 base, leaving 6 bases not matched to a gene. This CDR3 comprises 15 residues. The CDR3 sequence: CASSSLGTANTEAFF. CDR3 nucleotide sequence: TGTGCCAGCAGTTCACTCGGGACAGCGAACACTGAAGCTTTCTTT.

The V and J genes are TRBV29-1 and TRBJ1-1; the D gene is possibly TRBD1 (6 bases). Trimming took off 4 bases at V and 3 bases at J, with 27 bases between the two ends. The CDR3 is 18 residues long. CDR1 SQVTM and CDR2 ANQGSEA come from the germline V gene. In nucleotides, the CDR3 is TGCAGCGTTGTACCTTCTCTTGGGGTCCGACAGGACTACACTGAAGCTTTCTTT. Residues: CSVVPSLGVRQDYTEAFF.

This sequence joins TRBV27 and TRBJ2-7; 11 bases line up with TRBD1. Germline assignment: CDR1 MNHEY and CDR2 SMNVEV (reference sequence). The V and J ends lost 3 bases and 5 bases, in that order; junction bases with no gene match: 3. The CDR3 is 14 amino acids. The CDR3 here is CASSFGTGGHEQYF. DNA of the CDR3: TGTGCCAGCAGTTTCGGGACAGGGGGACACGAGCAGTACTTC.

The rearrangement joins TRBV9 to TRBJ1-3, with D possibly being TRBD1 (5 bases). Per germline, CDR1 SGDLS and CDR2 YYNGEE. V was pared by 2 bases and J by 4 bases, with 10 bases between. The CDR3 runs 14 residues. The CDR3 DNA reads TGTGCCAGCAGCGTGGGGCGCCCGGGAAACACCATATATTTT. Translating gives CASSVGRPGNTIYF.

This clone occurred once. The chain couples TRBV9 to TRBJ2-7; 7 nucleotides match TRBD1. The germline gives CDR1 SGDLS, CDR2 YYNGEE. V lost 4 bases and J lost 0; bases outside the gene matches: 7. This CDR3 has 15 amino acids. The CDR3 reads CASSPGQRSSYEQYF. CDR3 bases: TGTGCCAGCAGCCCGGGACAGCGAAGCTCCTACGAGCAGTACTTC.

The rearrangement links TRBV7-9 to TRBJ1-3, with D perhaps matching TRBD1 (5 bases). The V gene lost 1 base and the J gene lost 2 bases, with 12 bases spanning the gap. CDR1 is SEHNR and CDR2 is FQNEAQ in the germline V gene (reference sequence). This CDR3 spans 16 amino acids. CDR3 residues: CASSLVVQGTGNTIYF. Here the CDR3 DNA reads TGTGCCAGCAGCTTAGTGGTTCAGGGAACTGGAAACACCATATATTTT.

V is TRBV4-2 and J is TRBJ1-2; 7 bases are a match to TRBD1. The CDR3 extends over 15 amino acids. The germline CDR1 and CDR2 sequences are LGHNA and YNFKEQ. V dropped 5 bases and J dropped 3; count of bases not matched to a gene: 9. The CDR3: CASSFPRTGDYGYTF. The CDR3 bases are TGTGCCAGCAGCTTCCCCCGGACAGGAGACTATGGCTACACCTTC.

The V call is TRBV5-4, the J call TRBJ1-1, with 8 bases lining up with TRBD1. The germline gives CDR1 SGHNT, CDR2 YYREEE (reference sequence). This CDR3 has 14 amino acids. The V segment lost 4 bases and the J segment 3 bases; nucleotides outside the gene matches: 5. DNA of the CDR3: TGTGCCAGCAGCCCCGGACAGGGTTACACTGAAGCTTTCTTT. It translates to CASSPGQGYTEAFF.

V and J are TRBV6-5 and TRBJ1-1; D gene ambiguous. V gave up 6 bases and J gave up 4 bases, with 12 bases separating them. Germline CDR1 is MNHEY and CDR2 is SVGAGI. CDR3 length: 13 residues. CDR3 sequence: CASRSPGGTEAFF. CDR3 sequence (DNA): TGTGCCAGCAGGTCGCCGGGTGGCACTGAAGCTTTCTTT.

This chain joins TRBV27 and TRBJ2-3, with TRBD2 as a possible D gene (7 bases). This CDR3 region has 15 residues. Germline V gives CDR1 MNHEY, CDR2 SMNVEV (reference sequence). V was shortened by 4 bases and J by 2 bases, with 13 bases between the two germline ends. The CDR3 coding sequence is TGTGCCAGCAGTTCTAGGGGGGGGTTCACAGATACGCAGTATTTT. Translation: CASSSRGGFTDTQYF.

This chain links TRBV11-2 with TRBJ1-1; D is ambiguous. Germline V gives CDR1 SGHAT, CDR2 FQNNGV. The CDR3 covers 16 residues. The V end was cut by 4 bases, the J end by 2 bases, with 17 bases between. The CDR3 sequence: CASSSSWELRNTEAFF. In nucleotides, the CDR3 is TGTGCCAGCAGCTCTAGTTGGGAGCTCCGAAACACTGAAGCTTTCTTT.

This chain connects TRBV12-5 to TRBJ1-5; 7 bases agree with TRBD1. CDR1 is LGHNT, CDR2 FRNRAP, per germline. V shed 6 bases and J 7 bases; nucleotides not matched to a gene: 9. The CDR3 contains 14 residues. In nucleotides, the CDR3 is TGTGCTAGTGGGACAGGGATTCGCGGGCAGCCCCAGCATTTT. Residues: CASGTGIRGQPQHF.

In its sample, this clone was seen once. The chain joins TRBV5-1 to TRBJ2-2; TRBD1 matches 11 bases. Trimming removed 3 bases from V and 1 base from J; junction bases left unmatched: 11. This CDR3 comprises 19 residues. The germline gives CDR1 SGHRS, CDR2 YFSETQ. The DNA for the CDR3 is TGCGCCAGCAGCTCGAACCTCGGACAGGGGGCGTGGAACACCGGGGAGCTGTTTTTT. Translated: CASSSNLGQGAWNTGELFF.

This clone was seen a few times. The J gene is TRBJ1-1, the V gene TRBV7-2; 7 nucleotides match TRBD1. The ends lost 3 bases at V and 2 bases at J; junction bases unmatched: 12. CDR1 SGHTA and CDR2 FQGNSA come from the germline V gene. This CDR3 has 17 residues. Written as DNA, the CDR3 is TGTGCCAGCAGCTTCCTTTTCGGACAGGAAAGAAACACTGAAGCTTTCTTT. It yields the protein CASSFLFGQERNTEAFF.

This chain uses TRBV2 with TRBJ2-3; 13 bases align to TRBD2. Trimming removed 4 bases from V and 0 bases from J; junction bases left unmatched: 10. The CDR3 spans 19 residues. Germline CDR1 and CDR2: SNHLY and FYNNEI. The CDR3 coding sequence is TGTGCCAGCAGTGGGGACCCGACTAGCGGGGGGACAAGCACAGATACGCAGTATTTT. Translating it yields CASSGDPTSGGTSTDTQYF.

The chain uses TRBV4-3 and TRBJ1-2; 10 positions agree with TRBD1. This CDR3 comprises 15 residues. V gave up 3 bases and J gave up 8 bases; unmatched junction bases: 9. Germline-derived CDR1 and CDR2 are LGHNA and YSLEER. The chain's CDR3 is CASSQVRQGAGGYTF. CDR3 sequence (DNA): TGCGCCAGCAGCCAGGTCCGACAGGGGGCGGGGGGCTACACCTTC.

The rearrangement links TRBV5-1 to TRBJ1-1, with a tentative D call TRBD1 (6 bases). Germline V gives CDR1 SGHRS, CDR2 YFSETQ. Trimming cost V 5 bases and J 1 base, with 15 bases left between them. CDR3 size: 15 residues. CDR3 DNA: TGCGCCAGCAGTCGGGACACCCTCGGGAACACTGAAGCTTTCTTT. Translation: CASSRDTLGNTEAFF.

This chain joins TRBV6-5 and TRBJ2-7, with D possibly TRBD2 on 7 matching bases. Germline CDR1 MNHEY, CDR2 SVGAGI. V was trimmed by 8 bases and J by 3 bases, leaving 17 bases between them. The CDR3 runs 14 residues. In DNA form, the CDR3 reads TGTGCCAGCGGGGGGGGCGGACAGTACTACGAGCAGTACTTC. Its translation: CASGGGGQYYEQYF.

The V call is TRBV3-1 (or the pseudogene TRBV3-2), the J call TRBJ1-1; 7 nucleotides match TRBD1. Trimming cost V 0 bases and J 8 bases; bases outside gene matches: 12. Germline V gene sequence: CDR1 LGHDT, CDR2 YNNKEL (reference sequence). The CDR3 sequence is 16 residues long. DNA for the CDR3: TGTGCCAGCAGCCAAGAATGGAAGGGGGCCTTAGGAGAAGCTTTCTTT. Translated, it gives CASSQEWKGALGEAFF.

The chain combines TRBV7-9 with TRBJ2-7; D gene unclear. V was trimmed by 3 bases and J by 5 bases, leaving 5 bases between them. The length of the CDR3 is 11 residues. Germline V gives CDR1 SEHNR, CDR2 FQNEAQ (reference sequence). The CDR3 protein is CASSFEDEQYF. CDR3 coding DNA: TGTGCCAGCAGCTTTGAGGACGAGCAGTACTTC. The full variable domain, its missing parts supplied by reference TRBV7-9 and TRBJ2-7, is DTGVSQNPRHKITKRGQNVTFRCDPISEHNRLYWYRQTLGQGPEFLTYFQNEAQLEKSRLLSDRFSAERPKGSFSTLEIQRTEQGDSAMYLCASSFEDEQYFGPGTRLTVT.